This T cell receptor (beta chain) is drawn from a study of blood T cell repertoires in COVID-19. Across the whole study: The origin of the acute and convalescent COVID-19 samples was the United States, Italy and Spain. T cells, B-cell-depleted T cells, or PBMCs provided the cDNA or gDNA that served as material.

Source study methods: Reference gene primers were amplified, and this amplification served to estimate nucleated cell counts. The assay was immunoSEQ multiplex PCR, and TCRdb's table has in-frame clones only and misses some. Clone size and V and J calls were adopted from that table, with D and trimming inferred from the DNA. The sample includes about 250,000 clones, around 90% of them seen just once. Trimming cost V 4 bases and J 6 bases, with 14 bases left between them. The germline gives CDR1 SGHDT, CDR2 YYEEEE. The CDR3 spans 13 residues. This chain joins TRBV5-6 and TRBJ2-7; TRBD2 might be the D (5 bases). The receptor comes from a woman aged 25 to 45 with acute or convalescent COVID-19. The specimen sequenced was peripheral blood. The CDR3 DNA reads as TGTGCCAGCAGCGTAACTAGACTTAGCGAGCAGTACTTC. Its protein is CASSVTRLSEQYF.